This T cell receptor (beta chain) was captured by sequencing in a study of OX40 agonist ivuxolimab in advanced cancers. Study background: The dose of intravenous ivuxolimab that patients received every 2 weeks ranged from 0.01 to 10 mg/kg. Study-level results: Some nonresponders additionally presented with little normalized T-cell clonal expansion. Relative to CD4+ cells, CD8+ T cells on average had more expanded clones.

Patients were ineligible given autoimmune disease history or systemic immunosuppression. Using immunoSEQ multiplex PCR, the repertoire was profiled, and TCRdb retains in-frame clones only, with some absent. The sample shows some 71,000 clones, about nine tenths of them seen only once. With respect to this clone: Its antigen is unidentified.

The sample in question was CD4+ or CD8+ T cells sorted from blood, obtained in a trial of the OX40 agonist ivuxolimab. The receptor was isolated from an adult with an advanced solid tumor such as melanoma, head and neck, liver or kidney cancer.

The CDR3 DNA follows: TGTGCCAGCAGCTCTGGCATTACTAGCGGGGGCTATGAGACCCAGTACTTC. It codes for CASSSGITSGGYETQYF. This chain joins TRBV5-4 and TRBJ2-5, with 11 positions matching TRBD2. In germline, CDR1 is SGHNT, CDR2 YYREEE (reference sequence). The CDR3 runs to 17 residues. J gave up 5 bases and V 3 bases, and 12 bases lay outside the gene matches. The whole variable domain, remainder taken from reference TRBV5-4 and TRBJ2-5, is ETGVTQSPTHLIKTRGQQVTLRCSSQSGHNTVSWYQQALGQGPQFIFQYYREEENGRGNFPPRFSGLQFPNYSSELNVNALELDDSALYLCASSSGITSGGYETQYFGPGTRLLVL.